The TCR beta chain under discussion was sequenced for a study of T cell repertoires in cytomegalovirus infection. Germline values: CDR1 MDHEN, CDR2 SYDVKM. Trimming cost V 5 bases and J 4 bases, with 23 bases left between them. The CDR3 totals 18 residues. Only a few counts were recorded for this clonotype. TCRdb reprocessed the reads with MiXCR, giving one entry per CDR3 protein. The top ten hold about 12% of the sample, which has about 310,000 distinct CDR3 sequences, 15% to 20% seen once. The sequencing input was PBMCs. The origin of this receptor is a human donor in good health (CMV status not recorded). Some clones in this sample may be carry-over from other donors' samples. V usage is TRBV28 and J usage is TRBJ1-4, with a weak D call TRBD1 (6 bases). CDR3 DNA: TGTGCCAGCAGTGACCCCACAGGGCCCAGAGGATTTAATGAAAAACTGTTTTTT. Its protein is CASSDPTGPRGFNEKLFF.